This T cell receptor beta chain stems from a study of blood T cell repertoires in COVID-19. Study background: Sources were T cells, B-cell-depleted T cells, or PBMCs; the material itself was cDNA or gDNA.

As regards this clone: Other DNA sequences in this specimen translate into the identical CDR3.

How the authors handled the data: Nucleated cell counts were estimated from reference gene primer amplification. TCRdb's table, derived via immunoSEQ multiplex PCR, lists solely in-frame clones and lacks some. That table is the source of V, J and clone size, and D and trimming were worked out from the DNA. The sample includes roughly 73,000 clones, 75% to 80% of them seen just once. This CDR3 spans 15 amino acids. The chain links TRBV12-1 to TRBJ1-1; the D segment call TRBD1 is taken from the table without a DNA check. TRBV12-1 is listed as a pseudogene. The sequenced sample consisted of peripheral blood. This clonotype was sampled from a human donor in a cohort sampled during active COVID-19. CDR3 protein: CASMGEGVGDTEAFF. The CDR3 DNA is TGTGCCAGCATGGGAGAGGGGGTGGGCGACACTGAAGCTTTCTTT.